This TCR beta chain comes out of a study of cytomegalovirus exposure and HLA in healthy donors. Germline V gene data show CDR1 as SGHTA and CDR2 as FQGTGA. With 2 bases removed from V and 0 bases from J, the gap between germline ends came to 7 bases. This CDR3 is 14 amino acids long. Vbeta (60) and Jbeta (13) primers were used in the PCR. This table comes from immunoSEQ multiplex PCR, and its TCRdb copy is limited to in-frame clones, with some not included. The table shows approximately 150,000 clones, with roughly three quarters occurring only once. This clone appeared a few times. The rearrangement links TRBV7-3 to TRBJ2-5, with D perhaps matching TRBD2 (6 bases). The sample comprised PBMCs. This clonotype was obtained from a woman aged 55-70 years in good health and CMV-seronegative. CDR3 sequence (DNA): TGTGCCAGCAGCTTAGGAGGGTACCAAGAGACCCAGTACTTC. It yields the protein CASSLGGYQETQYF.